The 22 T cell receptor beta chains below all came from one sample that was sequenced in a study of beta chain features in type 1 diabetes. Reverse transcribing all isolated RNA meant expressed TCRB transcripts were sequenced. Sequencing was performed with immunoSEQ multiplex PCR; in TCRdb, only in-frame clones are kept and a portion is missing. The sample shows some 220,000 clones, under 13% of them seen only once. Sequencing input: central memory CD4+ T cells from blood. Source of these receptors: a man aged 18-30 years in good health.

The rearrangement joins TRBV29-1 to TRBJ1-6; tentatively, D is TRBD1 (6 bases). CDR1 and CDR2 (germline): SQVTM, ANQGSEA. This CDR3 comprises 13 residues. Trimming left V 7 bases short and J 11 bases short, with 18 bases between. CDR3 protein: CSGSEGVGAPLHF. CDR3 nucleotide sequence: TGCAGCGGTTCGGAGGGGGTCGGGGCACCCCTCCACTTT.

About this clone itself: Other DNA sequences within the sample encode an identical CDR3. The chain uses TRBV25-1 and TRBJ2-7; 8 nucleotides match TRBD1. Unmatched junction bases numbered 4, after V lost 6 bases and J lost 3 bases. CDR3 length: 13 amino acids. Per germline, CDR1 MGHDK and CDR2 SYGVNS. Here the CDR3 DNA reads TGTGCCAGCAGAACAGGGGGAAGCTACGAGCAGTACTTC. This translates into CASRTGGSYEQYF.

This clone was found many times. The V and J genes are TRBV28 and TRBJ1-1, with D tentatively TRBD1 (6 bases). CDR1 is MDHEN, CDR2 SYDVKM, per germline. The CDR3 loop spans 15 amino acids. Trimming took off 8 bases at V and 3 bases at J, with 19 bases between the two ends. The CDR3 coding sequence is TGTGCCAGCGCCCGCGGCTCGGCAGGGGACACTGAAGCTTTCTTT. It is translated as CASARGSAGDTEAFF.

The table lists this clone with a few counts. V and J are TRBV18 and TRBJ2-7, with 7 nucleotides matching TRBD1. V trimming: 3 bases; J trimming: 4 bases; junction bases outside the gene matches: 12. The CDR3 spans 16 residues. Germline V CDR1 and CDR2: KGHSH, LQKENI. The CDR3 reads CASSPVTAQQGYEQYF. The CDR3 DNA follows: TGTGCCAGCTCACCTGTGACAGCTCAACAGGGGTACGAGCAGTACTTC.

V is TRBV2 and J is TRBJ2-7; D unresolved. V dropped 7 bases and J dropped 5 bases, with 12 bases sitting between them. CDR1 and CDR2 from the germline V gene are SNHLY and FYNNEI. The length of the CDR3 is 12 residues. This chain's CDR3 is CASIVAGDEQYF. For the CDR3, the DNA is TGTGCCAGCATCGTGGCCGGAGACGAGCAGTACTTC.

With respect to this clone: At the DNA level, this CDR3 is encoded by other sequences in the same sample as well. The chain links TRBV30 to TRBJ1-5; D call uncertain. This CDR3 contains 12 residues. CDR1 is GTSNPN and CDR2 is SVGIG in the germline V gene (reference sequence). V lost 1 base and J lost 6, with 7 bases in between. The CDR3 loop is CAWSGGAQPQHF. Here the CDR3 DNA reads TGTGCCTGGAGTGGGGGAGCTCAGCCCCAGCATTTT.

The chain joins TRBV2 to TRBJ2-1, with 11 positions matching TRBD2. V gave up 8 bases and J gave up 5 bases; unmatched junction bases: 5. CDR1 and CDR2 (germline): SNHLY, FYNNEI. The CDR3 sequence is 14 residues long. CDR3: CASSGLAADNEQFF. The CDR3 bases are TGTGCCAGCTCGGGACTAGCGGCGGACAATGAGCAGTTCTTC.

The rearrangement uses TRBV7-2 and TRBJ1-3; D is unclear. The CDR3 consists of 11 residues. Germline V lookup: CDR1 SGHTA, CDR2 FQGNSA. Trimming pared 3 bases from V and 4 bases from J, leaving 1 base between. CDR3 residues: CASSLGNTIYF. The CDR3 DNA follows: TGTGCCAGCAGCTTGGGAAACACCATATATTTT.

This clone has only a few counts. V and J are TRBV7-2 and TRBJ2-3; D call uncertain. V gave up 4 bases and J gave up 6 bases, with 8 bases separating them. Germline V gene lookup returns CDR1 SGHTA and CDR2 FQGNSA. The CDR3 runs to 12 residues. CDR3 loop: CASSSRLDTQYF. CDR3 bases: TGTGCCAGCAGCTCAAGGCTGGATACGCAGTATTTT.

This clone occurred a few times. The V and J genes are TRBV30 and TRBJ2-1; TRBD1 or TRBD2 may be the D gene (5 bases each). The V end lost 5 bases, the J end lost 0 bases, and 8 bases lay between the germline ends. Germline V gene sequence: CDR1 GTSNPN, CDR2 SVGIG (reference sequence). CDR3 size: 13 residues. The CDR3 region is CAWRGPSYNEQFF. In nucleotides, the CDR3 is TGTGCCTGGCGGGGCCCCTCCTACAATGAGCAGTTCTTC.

The sample holds a few counts of this clone. V is TRBV4-3 and J is TRBJ1-5; 9 bases line up with TRBD1. CDR3 length: 13 residues. Trimming cost V 5 bases and J 7 bases; bases outside gene matches: 3. Germline values: CDR1 LGHNA, CDR2 YSLEER. The CDR3 region is CASSADRGQPQHF. CDR3 in DNA: TGCGCCAGCAGCGCGGACAGGGGCCAGCCCCAGCATTTT.

V and J are TRBV10-3 and TRBJ2-5; the match to TRBD1 covers 9 bases. Germline V gives CDR1 ENHRY, CDR2 SYGVKD. This CDR3 contains 15 residues. V lost 6 bases to trimming and J lost 3 bases; unmatched junction nucleotides: 8. In DNA form, the CDR3 reads TGTGCCATCAGGCGGGACAGGGAGGGCGAAGAGACCCAGTACTTC. Its protein is CAIRRDREGEETQYF.

Remarks on this clone: Distinct nucleotide sequences in the sample also encode this CDR3. This rearrangement joins TRBV5-4 to TRBJ2-4; unclear D gene. In germline, CDR1 is SGHNT, CDR2 YYREEE (reference sequence). V was trimmed by 2 bases and J by 7 bases, leaving 7 bases between them. This CDR3 contains 12 residues. The CDR3 nucleotides read TGTGCCAGCAGCTTAAACCAGAACATTCAGTACTTC. It encodes CASSLNQNIQYF. Together with reference TRBV5-4 and TRBJ2-4, the CDR3 gives the full variable domain: ETGVTQSPTHLIKTRGQQVTLRCSSQSGHNTVSWYQQALGQGPQFIFQYYREEENGRGNFPPRFSGLQFPNYSSELNVNALELDDSALYLCASSLNQNIQYFGAGTRLSVL.

This clone appeared many times. The chain has TRBV4-2 and TRBJ2-1; 8 bases agree with TRBD2. With V trimmed by 0 bases and J by 2 bases, 3 bases remained unmatched. The CDR3 is 16 residues long. The germline V gene has CDR1 LGHNA and CDR2 YNFKEQ. CDR3: CASSQDPAGAYNEQFF. In DNA form, the CDR3 reads TGTGCCAGCAGCCAAGATCCAGCGGGAGCCTACAATGAGCAGTTCTTC.

The chain combines TRBV7-2 with TRBJ2-3; D is possibly TRBD1 or TRBD2 (6 bases each). CDR1 SGHTA and CDR2 FQGNSA come from the germline V gene. V was shortened by 6 bases and J by 6 bases, with 19 bases between the two germline ends. This CDR3 has 15 residues. In DNA form, the CDR3 reads TGTGCCAGCAGTTATACGGGCGGAGGGGGGGATACGCAGTATTTT. Its protein product is CASSYTGGGGDTQYF.

In regard to this clone: At one end, the junction sequence differs from germline, possibly due to a read error. Other DNA sequences from this sample encode an identical CDR3 as well. J is TRBJ2-6 and V is TRBV5-4, with D unclear. CDR1 is SGHNT and CDR2 is YYREEE in the germline V gene (reference sequence). This CDR3 is 15 amino acids long. CDR3 sequence (DNA): TGTGCAAGCAGCTTGGACCTCTCTGGGGCCAACGTCCTGACTTTC. This sequence encodes CASSLDLSGANVLTF.

V is TRBV6-1 and J is TRBJ1-5; D is ambiguous. This CDR3 region has 17 residues. Germline V gene data show CDR1 as MNHNS and CDR2 as SASEGT. V lost 0 bases to trimming and J lost 0 bases, with 12 bases between them. CDR3 region: CASSEARRALSNQPQHF. The CDR3 region has the DNA TGTGCCAGCAGTGAAGCACGGAGGGCTCTTAGCAATCAGCCCCAGCATTTT.

This clone was seen a few times. The chain uses TRBV6-5 and TRBJ2-4; 11 bases line up with TRBD1. V trimming: 5 bases; J trimming: 7 bases; junction bases outside the gene matches: 7. Germline V CDR1 and CDR2: MNHEY, SVGAGI. CDR3 length: 15 amino acids. In DNA, the CDR3 is TGTGCCAGCAGTCGCGGACAGGGGGCCGGGAACATTCAGTACTTC. It is translated as CASSRGQGAGNIQYF.

This clone has only a few counts. The CDR3 DNA follows: TGTGCCATCAGTGACCCGACAGGGCGGGGGGTCAATGAGCAGTTCTTC. Translating it yields CAISDPTGRGVNEQFF. The chain carries TRBV10-3 and TRBJ2-1, with D maybe TRBD2 (8 bases). The CDR3 length is 16 residues. Germline CDR1 reads ENHRY; CDR2 reads SYGVKD. Trimming took off 3 bases at V and 6 bases at J, with 18 bases between the two ends.

The rearrangement links TRBV5-1 to TRBJ2-5, with 10 positions matching TRBD2. CDR3 size: 16 residues. CDR1 SGHRS and CDR2 YFSETQ come from the germline V gene. V lost 0 bases and J lost 4; bases outside the gene matches: 6. CDR3 sequence: CASSLASGSLGETQYF. The DNA of the CDR3 is TGCGCCAGCAGCTTGGCTAGCGGGAGCTTGGGAGAGACCCAGTACTTC.

At least ten counts were recorded for this clone. The chain uses TRBV29-1 and TRBJ2-3, with TRBD2 matching 12 bases. The CDR3 sequence is 13 residues long. CDR1 SQVTM and CDR2 ANQGSEA come from the germline V gene. V trimming: 5 bases; J trimming: 3 bases; junction bases outside the gene matches: 0. CDR3 sequence (DNA): TGCAGCGTTCTAGCGGGAGGGACAGATACGCAGTATTTT. Translation: CSVLAGGTDTQYF.

V gene TRBV4-1 combines with J gene TRBJ2-7; possibly TRBD2 for D (6 bases). V was trimmed by 6 bases and J by 7 bases, leaving 16 bases between them. This CDR3 is built from 13 residues. CDR1 MGHRA and CDR2 YSYEKL come from the germline V gene. The CDR3 DNA sequence: TGCGCCAGCAGTACCGGGAGAGCGACTGAGCAGTACTTC. This encodes CASSTGRATEQYF.